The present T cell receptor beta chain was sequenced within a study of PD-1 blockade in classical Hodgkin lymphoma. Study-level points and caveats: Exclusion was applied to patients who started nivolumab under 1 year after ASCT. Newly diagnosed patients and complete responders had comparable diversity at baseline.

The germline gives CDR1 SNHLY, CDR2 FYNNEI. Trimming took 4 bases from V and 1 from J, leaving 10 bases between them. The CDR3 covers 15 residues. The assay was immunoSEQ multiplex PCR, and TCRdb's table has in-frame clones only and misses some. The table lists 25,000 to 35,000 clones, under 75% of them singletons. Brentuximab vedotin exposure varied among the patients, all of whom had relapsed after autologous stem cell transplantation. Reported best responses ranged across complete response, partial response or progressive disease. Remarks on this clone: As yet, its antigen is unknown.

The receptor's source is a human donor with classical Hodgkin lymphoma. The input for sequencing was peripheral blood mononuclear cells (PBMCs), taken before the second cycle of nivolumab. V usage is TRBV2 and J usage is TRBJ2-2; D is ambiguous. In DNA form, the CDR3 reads TGTGCCAGCAGTGTTCGACTTCTGAACACCGGGGAGCTGTTTTTT. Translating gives CASSVRLLNTGELFF. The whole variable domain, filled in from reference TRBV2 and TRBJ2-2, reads EPEVTQTPSHQVTQMGQEVILRCVPISNHLYFYWYRQILGQKVEFLVSFYNNEISEKSEIFDDQFSVERPDGSNFTLKIRSTKLEDSAMYFCASSVRLLNTGELFFGEGSRLTVL.